What follows describes a single TCR beta chain. Its specificity is unknown. The data are from a study of PD-1 blockade in classical Hodgkin lymphoma. Study findings and constraints: Significant TCR diversity gains by C4D1 occurred in CD4+ but not CD8+ cells. Newly diagnosed patients were said to have less baseline TCR diversity than healthy donors did.

Unmatched junction bases numbered 7, after V lost 5 bases and J lost 12 bases. The CDR3 length is 12 residues. The germline CDR1 and CDR2 sequences are SGHRS and YFSETQ. Each patient relapsed following autologous stem cell transplantation, and prior brentuximab vedotin exposure differed. TCRdb keeps only in-frame clones here, not all; method: immunoSEQ multiplex PCR. The sample includes over 35,000 clones, over 60% of them seen just once. This clonotype was obtained from a human donor with classical Hodgkin lymphoma. V and J are TRBV5-1 and TRBJ2-1; 8 bases map to TRBD2. Material: peripheral blood mononuclear cells (PBMCs), obtained at baseline. Here the CDR3 DNA reads TGCGCCAGCAGTCGGGAGGGATCCTCGCAGTTCTTC. It codes for CASSREGSSQFF.